These T cell receptor beta chains were read from a single sample in a study of cytomegalovirus exposure and HLA in healthy donors. The assay was immunoSEQ multiplex PCR, and TCRdb's table has in-frame clones only and misses some. The sample lists some 180,000 clones, 78% occurring once. Sequenced sample: PBMCs. These receptors came from a female donor in good health and CMV-seronegative. Each CDR3 is given with its conserved first and last residue. The D gene is left open where the match is weak. Some rows mark clone size as missing; the rest say once, few, many or name a class of expanded clone.

v_gene: TRBV2
j_gene: TRBJ2-4
abundance: .
d_gene: TRBD2
CDR3aa: CASSDLGTSGPLAKNIQYF
CDR3nt: TGTGCCAGCAGTGATTTAGGGACTAGCGGACCACTAGCCAAAAACATTCAGTACTTC

v_gene: TRBV5-1
j_gene: TRBJ2-7
abundance: few
d_gene: TRBD2
CDR3aa: CASSLEASGSYEQYF
CDR3nt: TGCGCCAGCAGCTTGGAGGCTAGCGGGAGTTACGAGCAGTACTTC

v_gene: TRBV27
j_gene: TRBJ2-2
abundance: .
d_gene: TRBD2
CDR3aa: CASRGLAGVNTGELFF
CDR3nt: TGTGCCAGCAGGGGACTAGCGGGAGTCAACACCGGGGAGCTGTTTTTT

v_gene: TRBV27
j_gene: TRBJ1-2
abundance: .
d_gene: TRBD1
CDR3aa: CASSWGQGALDGYTF
CDR3nt: TGTGCCAGCAGTTGGGGACAGGGGGCTTTGGATGGCTACACCTTC

v_gene: TRBV6-5
j_gene: TRBJ2-3
abundance: once
d_gene: TRBD2
CDR3aa: CASKAAGGSTDTQYF
CDR3nt: TGTGCCAGCAAGGCGGCGGGGGGAAGCACAGATACGCAGTATTTT

v_gene: TRBV9
j_gene: TRBJ1-2
abundance: few
d_gene: .
CDR3aa: CASSVGQGTYGYTF
CDR3nt: TGTGCCAGCAGCGTAGGTCAGGGGACCTATGGCTACACCTTC

v_gene: TRBV28
j_gene: TRBJ2-7
abundance: .
d_gene: TRBD2
CDR3aa: CASSELEGGPMYEQYF
CDR3nt: TGTGCCAGCAGTGAATTGGAGGGAGGGCCGATGTACGAGCAGTACTTC

v_gene: TRBV5-8
j_gene: TRBJ1-2
abundance: .
d_gene: .
CDR3aa: CASSLQGNYGYTF
CDR3nt: TGTGCCAGCAGCTTACAGGGAAACTATGGCTACACCTTC

v_gene: TRBV2
j_gene: TRBJ2-5
abundance: .
d_gene: TRBD2
CDR3aa: CASRPGLAGSGQYF
CDR3nt: TGTGCCAGCAGGCCGGGACTAGCGGGGAGCGGCCAGTACTTC

v_gene: TRBV27
j_gene: TRBJ1-2
abundance: .
d_gene: TRBD1
CDR3aa: CASRPTGGHGYTF
CDR3nt: TGTGCCAGCAGACCTACAGGGGGCCATGGCTACACCTTC

v_gene: TRBV6-6
j_gene: TRBJ2-7
abundance: .
d_gene: TRBD1
CDR3aa: CASSPEGQASYEQYF
CDR3nt: TGTGCCAGCAGTCCTGAGGGACAGGCGTCCTACGAGCAGTACTTC

v_gene: TRBV9
j_gene: TRBJ2-1
abundance: .
d_gene: .
CDR3aa: CASSVPGDPYNEQFF
CDR3nt: TGTGCCAGCAGCGTCCCGGGAGACCCCTACAATGAGCAGTTCTTC

v_gene: TRBV14
j_gene: TRBJ2-2
abundance: few
d_gene: TRBD2
CDR3aa: CASSPLDGRAGGFGGELFF
CDR3nt: TGTGCCAGCAGCCCCTTGGACGGGAGGGCTGGAGGTTTCGGCGGGGAGCTGTTTTTT

v_gene: TRBV9
j_gene: TRBJ2-1
abundance: .
d_gene: TRBD2
CDR3aa: CASSVVGGGQAMYNEQFF
CDR3nt: TGTGCCAGCAGCGTAGTCGGCGGGGGGCAGGCGATGTACAATGAGCAGTTCTTC

v_gene: TRBV6-5
j_gene: TRBJ1-1
abundance: .
d_gene: .
CDR3aa: CASRSLNTEAFF
CDR3nt: TGTGCCAGCAGGAGCCTGAACACTGAAGCTTTCTTT

v_gene: TRBV19
j_gene: TRBJ2-1
abundance: .
d_gene: .
CDR3aa: CASSMSPRNEQFF
CDR3nt: TGTGCCAGTAGTATGTCTCCCCGCAATGAGCAGTTCTTC